This TCR beta chain originates from a study of blood T cell repertoires in COVID-19. The overall study: Sites in the United States, Italy and Spain provided acute and convalescent COVID-19 samples.

TCRdb keeps only in-frame clones here, not all; method: immunoSEQ multiplex PCR. In the table there are around 230,000 clones, more than 75% of which are singletons. CDR3 length: 14 residues. The clonotype comes from a man aged 50-59 years with COVID-19, enrolled during active disease. This rearrangement joins TRBV21-1 to TRBJ2-7; TRBD2 reflects the table's D call only, with no check against the DNA. TRBV21-1 is a pseudogene locus. Sequencing was carried out using peripheral blood. The CDR3 region has the DNA TGTGCCAGCATGGGGCGGGAGGTAAAGTACGAGCAGTACTTC. This sequence encodes CASMGREVKYEQYF.